One and the same sample provided the 29 T cell receptor beta chains below, sequenced in a study of Tregs in tolerant kidney transplant recipients. The repertoire was sequenced with immunoSEQ multiplex PCR; TCRdb's copy has only in-frame clones and lacks some. The listing contains approximately 3,000 clones. The antigens of these receptors remain unknown. Recipient PBMCs carried a CFSE label and met irradiated graft donor PBMCs for over five days before FACS sorting. The input for sequencing was CD8+ T cells from blood cultured with allogeneic cells, taken before the transplant. All receptors derive from a human patient who received a combined kidney and bone marrow transplant.

This clone ranks as medium-sized in terms of frequency. The sequence runs out 3 residues before the end of the CDR3; the remainder is reconstructed from the germline J gene. This chain connects TRBV9 to TRBJ2-7; 11 positions agree with TRBD2. The CDR3 spans 14 residues. Germline loops: CDR1 SGDLS, CDR2 YYNGEE. V shed 4 bases and J 5 bases; nucleotides not matched to a gene: 5. The CDR3 protein is CASSLGLAGHEQYF. The CDR3 bases that were read are TGTGCCAGCAGCCTCGGACTAGCGGGCCACGAG.

According to its frequency, this clone is medium-sized. Coverage ceases 3 residues before the CDR3 finishes, and the germline J gene fills in the end. V usage is TRBV7-9 and J usage is TRBJ2-1; 7 nucleotides align to TRBD2. This CDR3 spans 15 amino acids. Losses at the gene ends were 5 bases for V and 3 bases for J; bases not matched to a gene: 7. Germline CDR1 reads SEHNR; CDR2 reads FQNEAQ (reference sequence). CDR3 amino acids: CASSGQERDYNEQFF. CDR3 DNA, as far as it was read: TGTGCCAGCAGCGGGCAAGAGCGGGACTACAATGAG.

Regarding this clone: The read comes to an end 3 residues before the CDR3 does, leaving the germline J gene to fill in the end. This rearrangement joins TRBV30 to TRBJ1-1; maybe TRBD1 (6 bases). CDR3 length: 11 amino acids. The germline gives CDR1 GTSNPN, CDR2 SVGIG (reference sequence). The DNA read from the CDR3 is TGTGCCTGGAGTGTACCGCAGGGG. It codes for CAWSVPQG. The full CDR3 is CAWSVPQGAFF.

Turning to this clone: The CDR3 end lies 3 residues beyond the end of the read and is filled in from the germline J gene. The rearrangement joins TRBV7-6 to TRBJ2-7; a possible D gene is TRBD2 (5 bases). The V end lost 5 bases, the J end lost 0 bases, and 14 bases lay between the germline ends. The CDR3 sequence is 15 residues long. Germline CDR1 is SGHVS and CDR2 is FNYEAQ. The CDR3 spells CASSPGSASSYEQYF. The covered CDR3 bases are TGTGCCAGCAGCCCGGGTAGCGCCAGCTCCTACGAG.

As concerns this clone: From the germline J gene comes the end of the CDR3, since the read stops 3 residues before it. This rearrangement joins TRBV3-1 (or the pseudogene TRBV3-2) to TRBJ1-2; TRBD1 agrees at 9 bases. Trimming cost V 1 base and J 5 bases; bases outside gene matches: 8. The CDR3 sequence is 16 residues long. The germline gives CDR1 LGHDT, CDR2 YNNKEL (reference sequence). CDR3 residues: CASSQAGTGISYGYTF. CDR3 DNA, as far as it was read: TGTGCCAGCAGCCAAGCCGGGACAGGGATAAGTTATGGC.

Comment on this clone: The read gets to within 3 residues of the CDR3 end, and the germline J gene fills in the rest. The rearrangement joins TRBV19 to TRBJ1-1, with D maybe TRBD1 (6 bases). The CDR3 loop spans 15 amino acids. Per the germline V gene, CDR1 is LNHDA and CDR2 is SQIVND (reference sequence). The CDR3 loop reads CASSSPSGGAAGAFF. The sequenced part of the CDR3 DNA is TGTGCCAGTAGTAGTCCTAGCGGGGGCGCGGCGGGG.

With respect to this clone: From the germline J gene comes the end of the CDR3, since the read stops 3 residues before it. The V and J genes are TRBV3-1 (or the pseudogene TRBV3-2) and TRBJ1-2; D is unresolved. The CDR3 has 14 amino acids. V was shortened by 0 bases and J by 0 bases, with 5 bases between the two germline ends. Germline V gene lookup returns CDR1 LGHDT and CDR2 YNNKEL (reference sequence). The covered CDR3 bases are TGTGCCAGCAGCCAAGATAGGGCTAACTATGGC. Protein sequence: CASSQDRANYG. The CDR3 as a whole reads CASSQDRANYGYTF.

With respect to this clone: The read is 3 residues too short to cover the CDR3 end, so that end is filled in from the germline J gene. The gene calls are TRBV5-4 and TRBJ2-1, with TRBD2 identical over 14 bases. Germline CDR1 reads SGHNT; CDR2 reads YYREEE (reference sequence). V was clipped by 10 bases and J by 4 bases; unmatched bases: 7. The CDR3 totals 15 residues. The sequenced part of the CDR3 DNA is TGTGCCGGGTCGACTAGCGGGGGGGGGTACAATGAG. Protein: CAGSTSGGGYNE. The full CDR3 protein reads CAGSTSGGGYNEQFF.

This clone shows up as medium-sized by frequency. The read comes to an end 3 residues before the CDR3 does, leaving the germline J gene to fill in the end. The chain combines TRBV7-9 with TRBJ2-5; unclear D gene. V was trimmed by 3 bases and J by 2 bases, leaving 7 bases between them. The CDR3 has 13 residues. From germline, CDR1 is SEHNR and CDR2 FQNEAQ (reference sequence). CDR3 bases read: TGTGCCAGCAGCTTTGGCATTCAAGAGACC. It specifies CASSFGIQET. The full-length CDR3 reads as CASSFGIQETQYF. Together with reference TRBV7-9 and TRBJ2-5, the CDR3 gives the full variable domain: DTGVSQNPRHKITKRGQNVTFRCDPISEHNRLYWYRQTLGQGPEFLTYFQNEAQLEKSRLLSDRFSAERPKGSFSTLEIQRTEQGDSAMYLCASSFGIQETQYFGPGTRLLVL.

The CDR3 spells CASSRGTSYNEQFF. The DNA read from the CDR3 is TGTGCCAGCTCTCGGGGGACCTCCTACAATGAG. The chain employs TRBV19 and TRBJ2-1, with a possible D match to TRBD2 (6 bases). Read data end 3 residues before the CDR3 end; the end is taken from the germline J gene. This CDR3 spans 14 amino acids. V lost 9 bases to trimming and J lost 0 bases, with 12 bases between them. Looked up from germline, CDR1 is LNHDA and CDR2 is SQIVND (reference sequence).

Details on this clone: The read comes to an end 3 residues before the CDR3 does, leaving the germline J gene to fill in the end. The rearrangement links TRBV4-1 to TRBJ2-7; D is perhaps TRBD1 (6 bases). This CDR3 has 11 residues. The germline V and J ends were trimmed by 5 bases and 5 bases, with 7 bases remaining between them. Germline CDR1 and CDR2: MGHRA and YSYEKL. The sequenced CDR3 bases are TGCGCCAGCAGCGGGACAAACGAG. Translation: CASSGTNE. The complete CDR3 reads CASSGTNEQYF.

Note on this clone: The CDR3 is cut off 3 residues early in the read; its end comes from the germline J gene. The V call is TRBV7-8, the J call TRBJ1-4, with 7 positions matching TRBD1. The CDR3 is 14 residues long. CDR1 is SGHVS, CDR2 FQNEAQ, per germline. V gave up 4 bases and J gave up 5 bases; unmatched junction bases: 4. CDR3 protein: CASSWGQLNEKLFF. The DNA read from the CDR3 is TGTGCCAGCAGCTGGGGACAGCTGAATGAAAAA.

Judged by frequency, this clone is medium-sized. The CDR3 bases that were read are TGCGCCAGCAGCCACGGGACAGGGGGCTCCTACGAG. It yields the protein CASSHGTGGSYE. The full CDR3 protein is CASSHGTGGSYEQYF. The gene calls are TRBV4-1 and TRBJ2-7, with 11 bases aligning to TRBD1. The read ends 3 residues early relative to the CDR3; the germline J gene fills the gap. The germline CDR1 and CDR2 sequences are MGHRA and YSYEKL. Trimming took 3 bases from V and 0 from J; bases not matched to a gene: 1. The CDR3 totals 15 residues.

For this clone: Sequencing ends 3 residues short of the CDR3 end; the germline J gene provides the rest. The chain links TRBV27 to TRBJ2-1, with 7 bases aligning to TRBD1. The germline CDR1 and CDR2 sequences are MNHEY and SMNVEV (reference sequence). Losses at the gene ends were 0 bases for V and 6 bases for J; bases not matched to a gene: 20. This CDR3 has 20 residues. The CDR3 protein is CASSLSVGDSFEAQFNEQFF. The part of the CDR3 DNA that was read is TGTGCCAGCAGTTTATCGGTAGGGGACAGTTTCGAAGCCCAATTCAATGAG.

On this clone itself: With the read ending 3 residues before the CDR3 end, the germline J gene is used to fill in that end. The V gene is TRBV5-1, the J gene TRBJ2-1; 8 bases align to TRBD2. This CDR3 region has 18 residues. V shed 5 bases and J 4 bases; nucleotides not matched to a gene: 17. Germline V CDR1 and CDR2: SGHRS, YFSETQ. The chain's CDR3 is CASSYPSGGARGYNEQFF. Partial CDR3 DNA: TGCGCCAGCAGTTACCCCTCGGGGGGGGCCAGGGGATACAATGAG. Based on the CDR3 plus reference TRBV5-1 and TRBJ2-1, the full variable domain is KAGVTQTPRYLIKTRGQQVTLSCSPISGHRSVSWYQQTPGQGLQFLFEYFSETQRNKGNFPGRFSGRQFSNSRSEMNVSTLELGDSALYLCASSYPSGGARGYNEQFFGPGTRLTVL.

In the case of this clone: The read comes to an end 3 residues before the CDR3 does, leaving the germline J gene to fill in the end. V usage is TRBV2 and J usage is TRBJ2-1; 12 nucleotides line up with TRBD2. In germline, CDR1 is SNHLY, CDR2 FYNNEI. The CDR3 consists of 19 residues. Trimming removed 0 bases from V and 8 bases from J; junction bases left unmatched: 14. This CDR3 reads CASSEALPLAGGPYDEQFF. The DNA read from the CDR3 is TGTGCCAGCAGTGAAGCGCTTCCCCTAGCGGGGGGGCCTTACGATGAG.

With respect to this clone: The read terminates 3 residues ahead of where the CDR3 ends, so the germline J gene completes it. The chain carries TRBV11-2 and TRBJ2-1, with 7 bases that match TRBD1. The V and J ends lost 5 bases and 7 bases, in that order; junction bases with no gene match: 2. The CDR3 sequence is 12 residues long. Per germline, CDR1 SGHAT and CDR2 FQNNGV. The sequenced CDR3 bases are TGTGCCAGCAGCCTACAGGGGAATGAG. This sequence encodes CASSLQGNE. The complete CDR3 protein is CASSLQGNEQFF.

A note on this clone: The CDR3 extends 3 residues past the end of the read, so its final part is completed from the germline J gene. J is TRBJ2-7 and V is TRBV5-4, with 9 bases lining up with TRBD1. V was clipped by 4 bases and J by 4 bases; unmatched bases: 6. The CDR3 covers 14 residues. Germline CDR1 reads SGHNT; CDR2 reads YYREEE (reference sequence). The covered CDR3 bases are TGTGCCAGCAGCCCCGGGACAGGGTCATACGAG. The encoded protein is CASSPGTGSYE. The whole CDR3 reads CASSPGTGSYEQYF.

Considering frequency, this clone is medium-sized (0.01 to 0.1%). The sequenced CDR3 bases are TGTGCCAGCAGCTCAAGGGTGAGGGACAACTACGAG. Translated: CASSSRVRDNYE. The CDR3 reads in full as CASSSRVRDNYEQYF. The chain uses TRBV7-8 and TRBJ2-7; TRBD1 is a possible D gene (6 bases). The CDR3 is cut off 3 residues early in the read; its end comes from the germline J gene. V was trimmed by 4 bases and J by 3 bases, leaving 16 bases between them. The CDR3 loop spans 15 amino acids. Germline CDR1 SGHVS, CDR2 FQNEAQ.

Details on this clone: The read stops 3 residues short of the end of the CDR3; the missing end is completed from the germline J gene. The rearrangement uses TRBV28 and TRBJ1-5; 7 bases agree with TRBD1. With V trimmed by 3 bases and J by 5 bases, 7 bases remained unmatched. This CDR3 region has 15 residues. The V gene's germline CDR1 is MDHEN and CDR2 SYDVKM. CDR3 DNA, as far as it was read: TGTGCCAGCAGTTTTTTTGGGCAGGGGGATCAGCCC. This encodes CASSFFGQGDQP. The whole CDR3 protein reads CASSFFGQGDQPQHF.

Partial CDR3 DNA: TGTGCCTCGATTGGGGCTGGA. Protein sequence: CASIGAG. The whole CDR3 protein is CASIGAGAFF. The rearrangement uses TRBV30 and TRBJ1-1; perhaps TRBD1 as D (5 bases). The DNA ends 3 residues before the CDR3 does, and the rest of the CDR3 is filled in from the germline J gene. Germline V lookup: CDR1 GTSNPN, CDR2 SVGIG (reference sequence). The CDR3 has 10 residues.

About this clone: Compared with germline, one end of the junction differs, possibly owing to a read error. Read coverage stops 3 residues before the CDR3 terminus; the germline J gene supplies the remainder. The chain has TRBV4-2 and TRBJ2-7, with D possibly TRBD1 on 5 matching bases. Per the germline V gene, CDR1 is LGHNA and CDR2 is YNFKEQ. The CDR3 is made up of 16 amino acids. The CDR3 sequence: CASSQERSSWGHEQYF. The DNA read from the CDR3 is TGCGCCAGCAGCCAAGAAAGGAGCTCCTGGGGCCACGAG.

Note on this clone: The junction departs from germline at one end; a sequencing error may be responsible. The CDR3 goes on 3 residues after the read ends, and that part is filled in from the germline J gene. The chain carries TRBV4-2 and TRBJ1-2; 7 positions agree with TRBD1. In germline, CDR1 is LGHNA, CDR2 YNFKEQ. The CDR3 runs 14 residues. CDR3 region: CASSQEGQHYGYTF. The CDR3 bases that were read are TGCGCCAGCAGCCAAGAGGGACAGCACTATGGC.

The CDR3 is CASSETGSAYEQYF. CDR3 bases read: TGTGCCAGCAGTGAAACAGGGAGCGCCTACGAG. This chain joins TRBV2 and TRBJ2-7; a possible D gene is TRBD1 (6 bases). The CDR3 end lies 3 residues beyond the end of the read and is filled in from the germline J gene. Trimming left V 2 bases short and J 2 bases short, with 10 bases between. The CDR3 is made up of 14 amino acids. Germline CDR1 and CDR2: SNHLY and FYNNEI.

The sequenced part of the CDR3 DNA is TGCAGTGCTATGTTTTCCGGGGGGACCCCCTACGAG. Amino acid sequence: CSAMFSGGTPYE. The CDR3 reads in full as CSAMFSGGTPYEQYF. The rearrangement links TRBV20-1 to TRBJ2-7, with 7 bases aligning to TRBD2. The read ends 3 residues before the CDR3 terminus; that terminus is restored from the germline J gene. J gave up 2 bases and V 4 bases, and 11 bases lay outside the gene matches. CDR1 is DFQATT, CDR2 SNEGSKA, per germline (reference sequence). CDR3 length: 15 residues.

Worth noting for this clone: From the germline J gene comes the end of the CDR3, since the read stops 3 residues before it. The chain has TRBV28 and TRBJ2-7; 9 positions agree with TRBD1. V shed 4 bases, J shed 3 bases, and the junction held 10 bases outside the gene matches. The germline V gene encodes CDR1 MDHEN and CDR2 SYDVKM. This CDR3 has 16 residues. Partial CDR3 DNA: TGTGCCAGCAGTTCACCCGGGACAGGGAATGTCTACGAG. Translating it yields CASSSPGTGNVYE. The full CDR3 protein is CASSSPGTGNVYEQYF.

About this clone: The read is 3 residues too short to cover the CDR3 end, so that end is filled in from the germline J gene. The chain has TRBV2 and TRBJ2-1; TRBD2 matches at 9 bases. Germline values: CDR1 SNHLY, CDR2 FYNNEI. The CDR3 runs 14 residues. Unmatched junction bases numbered 4, after V lost 3 bases and J lost 7 bases. The part of the CDR3 DNA that was read is TGTGCCAGCAGTGAGGGCGGGGGGGAGAATGAG. It encodes CASSEGGGENE. The CDR3, in full, reads CASSEGGGENEQFF.

As to this clone: The read gets to within 3 residues of the CDR3 end, and the germline J gene fills in the rest. This chain connects TRBV9 to TRBJ2-7; D may be TRBD2 (5 bases). Trimming took off 1 base at V and 5 bases at J, with 10 bases between the two ends. The CDR3 extends over 13 amino acids. CDR1 is SGDLS, CDR2 YYNGEE, per germline. CDR3 loop: CASSVYGVDEQYF. Incomplete CDR3 DNA: TGTGCCAGCAGCGTATACGGGGTCGACGAG.

Concerning this clone itself: The read falls 3 residues short of the CDR3 end, and the missing part is taken from the germline J gene. The gene calls are TRBV11-2 and TRBJ2-7, with D maybe TRBD2 (6 bases). Trimming took off 5 bases at V and 3 bases at J, with 11 bases between the two ends. CDR1 and CDR2 (germline): SGHAT, FQNNGV. The CDR3 is 13 residues long. This CDR3 is CASSRGNLYEQYF. CDR3 DNA (partial): TGTGCCAGCAGCCGGGGGAACCTCTACGAG.